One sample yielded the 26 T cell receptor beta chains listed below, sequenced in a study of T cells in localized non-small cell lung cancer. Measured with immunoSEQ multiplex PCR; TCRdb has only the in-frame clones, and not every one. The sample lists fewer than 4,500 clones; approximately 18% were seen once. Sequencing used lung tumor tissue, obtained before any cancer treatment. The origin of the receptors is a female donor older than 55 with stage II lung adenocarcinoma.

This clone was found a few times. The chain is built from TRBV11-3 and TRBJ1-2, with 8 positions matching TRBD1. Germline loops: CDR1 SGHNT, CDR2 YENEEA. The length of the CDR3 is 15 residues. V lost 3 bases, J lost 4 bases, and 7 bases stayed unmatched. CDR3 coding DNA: TGTGCCAGCAGCTTGCAGGGACAGGTCATCTATGGCTACACCTTC. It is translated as CASSLQGQVIYGYTF.

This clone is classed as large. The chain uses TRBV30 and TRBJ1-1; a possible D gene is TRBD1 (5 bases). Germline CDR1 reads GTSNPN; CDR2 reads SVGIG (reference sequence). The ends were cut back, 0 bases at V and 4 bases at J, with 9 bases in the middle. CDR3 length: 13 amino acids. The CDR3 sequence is CAWSVGGSTEAFF. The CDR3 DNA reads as TGTGCCTGGAGTGTTGGGGGAAGCACTGAAGCTTTCTTT.

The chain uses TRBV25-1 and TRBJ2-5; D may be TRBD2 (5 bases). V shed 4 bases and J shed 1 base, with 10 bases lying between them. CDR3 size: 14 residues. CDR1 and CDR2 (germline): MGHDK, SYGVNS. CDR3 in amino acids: CASSGIGVQETQYF. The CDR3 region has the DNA TGTGCCAGCAGTGGTATCGGGGTCCAAGAGACCCAGTACTTC.

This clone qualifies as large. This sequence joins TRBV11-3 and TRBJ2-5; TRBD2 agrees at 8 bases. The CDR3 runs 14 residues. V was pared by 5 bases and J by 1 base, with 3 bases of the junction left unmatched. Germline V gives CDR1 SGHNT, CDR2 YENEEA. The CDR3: CASSPTSGQETQYF. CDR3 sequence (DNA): TGTGCCAGCAGCCCTACTAGCGGCCAAGAGACCCAGTACTTC.

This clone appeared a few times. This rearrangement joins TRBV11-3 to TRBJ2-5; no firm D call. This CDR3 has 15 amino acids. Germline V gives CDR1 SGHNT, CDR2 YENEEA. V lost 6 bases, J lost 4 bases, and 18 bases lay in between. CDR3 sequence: CASSQRPHTRETQYF. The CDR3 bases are TGTGCCAGCAGTCAACGCCCCCATACCAGAGAGACCCAGTACTTC. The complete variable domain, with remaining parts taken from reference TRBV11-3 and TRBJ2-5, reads EAGVVQSPRYKIIEKKQPVAFWCNPISGHNTLYWYLQNLGQGPELLIRYENEEAVDDSQLPKDRFSAERLKGVDSTLKIQPAELGDSAVYLCASSQRPHTRETQYFGPGTRLLVL.

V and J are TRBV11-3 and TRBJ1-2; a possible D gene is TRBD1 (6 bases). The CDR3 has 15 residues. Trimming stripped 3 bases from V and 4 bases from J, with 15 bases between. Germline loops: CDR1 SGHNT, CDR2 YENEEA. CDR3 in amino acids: CASSLEQGRSYGYTF. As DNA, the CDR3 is TGTGCCAGCAGCTTGGAACAGGGAAGAAGCTATGGCTACACCTTC.

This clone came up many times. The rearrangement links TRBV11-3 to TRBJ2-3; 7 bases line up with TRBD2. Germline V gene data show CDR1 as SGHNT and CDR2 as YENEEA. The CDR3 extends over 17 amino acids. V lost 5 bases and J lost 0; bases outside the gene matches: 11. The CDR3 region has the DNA TGTGCCAGCAGCCGCGGGACTACCAGACCGAGCACAGATACGCAGTATTTT. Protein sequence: CASSRGTTRPSTDTQYF. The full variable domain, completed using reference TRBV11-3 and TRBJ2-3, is EAGVVQSPRYKIIEKKQPVAFWCNPISGHNTLYWYLQNLGQGPELLIRYENEEAVDDSQLPKDRFSAERLKGVDSTLKIQPAELGDSAVYLCASSRGTTRPSTDTQYFGPGTRLTVL.

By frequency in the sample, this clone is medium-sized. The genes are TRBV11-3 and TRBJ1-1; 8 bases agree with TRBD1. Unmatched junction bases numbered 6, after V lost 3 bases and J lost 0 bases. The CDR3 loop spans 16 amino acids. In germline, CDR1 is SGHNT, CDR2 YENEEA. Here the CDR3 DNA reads TGTGCCAGCAGCTTCCTGACAGGGGCCGTGAACACTGAAGCTTTCTTT. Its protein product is CASSFLTGAVNTEAFF.

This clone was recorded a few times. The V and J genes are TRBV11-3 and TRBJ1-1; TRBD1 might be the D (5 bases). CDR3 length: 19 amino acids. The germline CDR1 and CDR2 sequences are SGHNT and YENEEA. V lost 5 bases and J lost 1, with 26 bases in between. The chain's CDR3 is CASSQHQKGSGPSNTEAFF. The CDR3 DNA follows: TGTGCCAGCAGCCAACACCAAAAGGGGTCCGGACCGTCGAACACTGAAGCTTTCTTT.

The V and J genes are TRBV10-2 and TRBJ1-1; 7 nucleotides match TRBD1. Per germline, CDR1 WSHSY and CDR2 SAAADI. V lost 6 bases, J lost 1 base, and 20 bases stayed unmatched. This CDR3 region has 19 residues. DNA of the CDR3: TGCGCCAGCAGCGTTAAGGGGGCTGAAGGGTTTCGTGGGAACACTGAAGCTTTCTTT. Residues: CASSVKGAEGFRGNTEAFF.

The CDR3 DNA sequence: TGTGCCAGCAGCCAAGATCAGGGGGATGAAGCTTTCTTT. This sequence encodes CASSQDQGDEAFF. The V and J genes are TRBV14 and TRBJ1-1; TRBD1 aligns across 7 bases. This CDR3 comprises 13 residues. V shed 0 bases and J 7 bases; nucleotides not matched to a gene: 2. The germline gives CDR1 SGHDN, CDR2 FVKESK.

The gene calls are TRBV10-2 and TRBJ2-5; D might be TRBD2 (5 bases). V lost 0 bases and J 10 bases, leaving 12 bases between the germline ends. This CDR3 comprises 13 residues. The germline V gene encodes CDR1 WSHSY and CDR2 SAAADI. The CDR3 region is CASSESPGWVQYF. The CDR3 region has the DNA TGCGCCAGCAGTGAGTCTCCGGGATGGGTCCAGTACTTC.

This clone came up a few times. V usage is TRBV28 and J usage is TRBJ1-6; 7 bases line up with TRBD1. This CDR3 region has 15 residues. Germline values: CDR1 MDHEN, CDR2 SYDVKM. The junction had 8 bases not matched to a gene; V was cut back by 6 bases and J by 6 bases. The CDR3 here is CASSPRDSRNSPLHF. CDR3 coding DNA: TGTGCCAGCAGCCCTCGGGACAGCCGTAATTCACCCCTCCACTTT. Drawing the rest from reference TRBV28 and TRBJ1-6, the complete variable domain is DVKVTQSSRYLVKRTGEKVFLECVQDMDHENMFWYRQDPGLGLRLIYFSYDVKMKEKGDIPEGYSVSREKKERFSLILESASTNQTSMYLCASSPRDSRNSPLHFGNGTRLTVT.

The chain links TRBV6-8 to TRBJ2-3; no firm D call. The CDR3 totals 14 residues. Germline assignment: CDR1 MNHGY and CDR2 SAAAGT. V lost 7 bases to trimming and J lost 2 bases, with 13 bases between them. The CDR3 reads CASMSDPNTDTQYF. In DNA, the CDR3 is TGTGCCAGCATGAGCGACCCGAACACAGATACGCAGTATTTT.

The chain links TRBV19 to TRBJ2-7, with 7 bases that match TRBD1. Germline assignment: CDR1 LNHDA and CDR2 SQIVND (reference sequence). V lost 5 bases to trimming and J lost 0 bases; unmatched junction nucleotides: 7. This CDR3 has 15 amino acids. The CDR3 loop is CASSAWTGSSYEQYF. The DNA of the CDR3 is TGTGCCAGTAGTGCATGGACAGGAAGCTCCTACGAGCAGTACTTC.

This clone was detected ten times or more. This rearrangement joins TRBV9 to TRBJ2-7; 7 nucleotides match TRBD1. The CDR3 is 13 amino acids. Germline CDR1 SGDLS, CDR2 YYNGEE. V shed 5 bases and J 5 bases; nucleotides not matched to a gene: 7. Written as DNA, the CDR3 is TGTGCCAGCAGTCGGGACAGTCAGGACGAGCAGTACTTC. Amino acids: CASSRDSQDEQYF.

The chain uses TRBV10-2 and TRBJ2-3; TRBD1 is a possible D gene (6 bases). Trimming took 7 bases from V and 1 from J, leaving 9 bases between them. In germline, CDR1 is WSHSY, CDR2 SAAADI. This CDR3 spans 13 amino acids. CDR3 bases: TGCGCCAGCAAATCAGGGGGCACAGATACGCAGTATTTT. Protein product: CASKSGGTDTQYF.

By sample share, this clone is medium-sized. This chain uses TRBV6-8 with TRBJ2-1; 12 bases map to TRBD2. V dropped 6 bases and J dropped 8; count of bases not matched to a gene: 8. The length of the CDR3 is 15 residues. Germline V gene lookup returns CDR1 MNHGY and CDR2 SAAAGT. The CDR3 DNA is TGTGCCAGCAGCCGACTAGCGGGAGTAGTCGATGAGCAGTTCTTC. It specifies CASSRLAGVVDEQFF.

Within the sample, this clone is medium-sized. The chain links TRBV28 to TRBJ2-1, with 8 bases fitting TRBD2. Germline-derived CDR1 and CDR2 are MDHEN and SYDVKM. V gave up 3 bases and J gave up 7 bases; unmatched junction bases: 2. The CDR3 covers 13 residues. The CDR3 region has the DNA TGTGCCAGCAGTTTGGGACTAGAGAATGAGCAGTTCTTC. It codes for CASSLGLENEQFF.

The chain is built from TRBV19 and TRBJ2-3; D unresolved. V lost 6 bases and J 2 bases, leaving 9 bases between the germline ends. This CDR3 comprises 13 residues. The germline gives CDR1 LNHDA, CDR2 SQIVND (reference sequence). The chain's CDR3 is CASRGLNTDTQYF. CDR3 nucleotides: TGTGCCAGTAGGGGCCTAAACACAGATACGCAGTATTTT.

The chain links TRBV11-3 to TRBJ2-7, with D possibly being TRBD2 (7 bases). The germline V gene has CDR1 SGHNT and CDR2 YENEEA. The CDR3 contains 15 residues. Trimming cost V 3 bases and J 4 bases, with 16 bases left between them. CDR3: CASSLEGEGRYEQYF. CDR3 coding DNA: TGTGCCAGCAGCTTGGAGGGGGAGGGACGGTACGAGCAGTACTTC.

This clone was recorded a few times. The CDR3 here is CASSRGGNTGELFF. The CDR3 DNA reads TGTGCCAGCAGTCGAGGAGGGAACACCGGGGAGCTGTTTTTT. V and J are TRBV6-8 and TRBJ2-2; D is perhaps TRBD2 (5 bases). The germline V gene has CDR1 MNHGY and CDR2 SAAAGT. There are 14 residues in the CDR3. V was shortened by 5 bases and J by 1 base, with 8 bases between the two germline ends.

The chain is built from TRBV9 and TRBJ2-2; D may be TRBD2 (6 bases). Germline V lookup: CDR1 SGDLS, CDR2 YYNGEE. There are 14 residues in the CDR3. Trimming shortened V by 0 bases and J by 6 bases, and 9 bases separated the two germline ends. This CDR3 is CASSVEAGPGELFF. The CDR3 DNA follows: TGTGCCAGCAGCGTAGAGGCGGGACCCGGGGAGCTGTTTTTT. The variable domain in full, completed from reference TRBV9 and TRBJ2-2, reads DSGVTQTPKHLITATGQRVTLRCSPRSGDLSVYWYQQSLDQGLQFLIQYYNGEERAKGNILERFSAQQFPDLHSELNLSSLELGDSALYFCASSVEAGPGELFFGEGSRLTVL.

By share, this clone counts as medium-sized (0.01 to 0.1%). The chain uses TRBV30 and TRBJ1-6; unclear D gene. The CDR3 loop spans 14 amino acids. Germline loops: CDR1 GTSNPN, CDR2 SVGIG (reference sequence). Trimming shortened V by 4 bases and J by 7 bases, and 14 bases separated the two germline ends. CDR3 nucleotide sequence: TGTGCCTGGAAAGGACCCTCGGCAAATTCACCCCTCCACTTT. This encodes CAWKGPSANSPLHF.

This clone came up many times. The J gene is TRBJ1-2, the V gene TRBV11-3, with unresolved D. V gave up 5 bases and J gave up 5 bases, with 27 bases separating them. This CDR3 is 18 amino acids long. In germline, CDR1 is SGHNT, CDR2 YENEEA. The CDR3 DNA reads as TGTGCCAGCAGCCAGCTCACACCCCCGGTAGGGTCATCATATGGCTACACCTTC. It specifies CASSQLTPPVGSSYGYTF.

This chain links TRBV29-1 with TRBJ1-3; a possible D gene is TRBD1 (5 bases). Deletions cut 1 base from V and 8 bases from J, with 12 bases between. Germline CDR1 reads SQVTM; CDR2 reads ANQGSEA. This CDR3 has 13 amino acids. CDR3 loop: CSVEVVGGDTIYF. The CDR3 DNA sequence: TGCAGCGTTGAAGTGGTGGGGGGGGACACCATATATTTT.